This TCR delta chain was observed in a study of gamma-delta T cells after stem cell transplantation. Looked up from germline, CDR1 is GEAIGNYY and CDR2 is EKD. The CDR3 totals 14 residues. Trimming at V came to 3 bases and at J to 4 bases, leaving 7 bases not matched to a gene. TCRdb re-called the RT-PCR reads via CATT. Seen here are about 2,400 delta-chain clones, around 40% observed once, and the top ten hold about 16%. Comments on this clone: This likely traces to a read error, being one base from a far larger clone.

The sequence derives from a human donor. It is not recorded whose cells these are; they may come from a transplant donor. The V gene is TRDV2, the J gene TRDJ1; TRDD3 aligns across 7 bases. The sample taken for sequencing was gamma-delta T cells. The CDR3: CACDVWGYIDKLIF. CDR3 sequence (DNA): TGTGCCTGTGACGTCTGGGGGTACATCGATAAACTCATCTTT.